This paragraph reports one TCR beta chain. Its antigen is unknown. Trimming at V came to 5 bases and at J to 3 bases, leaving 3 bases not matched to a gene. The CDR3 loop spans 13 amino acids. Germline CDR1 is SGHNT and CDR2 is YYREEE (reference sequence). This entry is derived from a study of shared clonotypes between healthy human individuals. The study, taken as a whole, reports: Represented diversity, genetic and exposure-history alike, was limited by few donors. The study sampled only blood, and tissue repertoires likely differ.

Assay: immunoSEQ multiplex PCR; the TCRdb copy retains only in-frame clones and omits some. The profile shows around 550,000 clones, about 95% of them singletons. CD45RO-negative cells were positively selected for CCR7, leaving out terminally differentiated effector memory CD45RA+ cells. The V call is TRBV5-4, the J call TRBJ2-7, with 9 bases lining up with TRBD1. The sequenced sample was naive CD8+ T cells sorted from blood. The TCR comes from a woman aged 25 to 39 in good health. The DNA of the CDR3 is TGTGCCAGCAGGGGACAGGGAAGCTACGAGCAGTACTTC. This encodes CASRGQGSYEQYF.